These T cell receptor beta chains were read from a single sample in a study of blood T cells in healthy people across ages. MiXCR, run by TCRdb on the 5' RACE reads, gives a single entry per CDR3 protein. The sample records 1.5 million to 2 million distinct CDR3 sequences, around 50% being singletons. Source material: blood. The receptors here all came from a woman aged 40 to 55 in good health. CDR3s include the opening cysteine and the closing phenylalanine or tryptophan. A D gene is named only where the DNA matches it firmly. A row's size may be missing; if present it is once, few, many or a size class.

j_call | clone_size | d_call | v_call | cdr3_aa | cdr3_nt
TRBJ2-3 | few | - | TRBV14 | CASSHHPADTQYF | TGTGCCAGCAGCCACCATCCGGCGGATACGCAGTATTTT
TRBJ1-1 | - | - | TRBV20-1 | CSARDPYAVRGGTEAFF | TGCAGTGCTAGAGATCCTTACGCCGTAAGGGGAGGTACTGAAGCTTTCTTT
TRBJ2-3 | - | TRBD1 | TRBV24-1 | CATSDLTGTGTDTQYF | TGTGCCACCAGTGATCTAACCGGGACAGGGACAGATACGCAGTATTTT
TRBJ1-2 | - | - | TRBV6-5 | CASSYAGTRYGYTF | TGTGCCAGCAGTTACGCTGGGACAAGATATGGCTACACCTTC
TRBJ2-7 | few | - | TRBV28 | CASSFGGASEQYF | TGTGCCAGCAGTTTTGGGGGGGCATCCGAGCAGTACTTC
TRBJ1-2 | - | TRBD1 | TRBV20-1 | CSAGLDRAHYGYTF | TGCAGTGCTGGCCTGGACAGGGCCCACTATGGCTACACCTTC
TRBJ1-5 | once | - | TRBV6-5 | CASSPDGTNQPQHF | TGTGCCAGCAGTCCGGACGGGACAAATCAGCCCCAGCATTTT
TRBJ2-3 | - | TRBD2 | TRBV2 | CASSGEGPLPTDTQYF | TGTGCCAGCAGTGGGGAGGGACCACTTCCCACAGATACGCAGTATTTT
TRBJ1-1 | - | - | TRBV6-5 | CAGWTAPLMNTEAFF | TGTGCCGGATGGACCGCTCCATTGATGAACACTGAAGCTTTCTTT
TRBJ2-4 | - | TRBD1 | TRBV4-3 | CASSQRQGSDIQYF | TGCGCCAGCAGCCAACGACAGGGGTCGGACATTCAGTACTTC
TRBJ1-2 | - | TRBD1 | TRBV20-1 | CSAREPGQAYGYTF | TGCAGTGCTAGAGAGCCGGGACAGGCATATGGCTACACCTTC
TRBJ1-2 | - | - | TRBV12-3/TRBV12-4 | CASSQQQNYGYTF | TGTGCCAGCAGTCAACAGCAGAACTATGGCTACACCTTC
TRBJ1-4 | - | - | TRBV2 | CASSEVRVVGEKLFF | TGTGCCAGCAGTGAAGTTCGTGTGGTAGGCGAAAAACTGTTTTTT
TRBJ2-3 | - | TRBD2 | TRBV12-3/TRBV12-4 | CASSFSASGDADTQYF | TGTGCCAGCAGTTTTTCGGCTAGCGGGGACGCAGATACGCAGTATTTT
TRBJ1-5 | few | TRBD1 | TRBV27 | CASSPGQNFGNQPQHF | TGTGCCAGCAGTCCGGGACAGAACTTCGGCAATCAGCCCCAGCATTTT
TRBJ2-3 | few | - | TRBV10-3 | CAISGTQGTDTQYF | TGTGCCATCAGTGGAACCCAGGGCACAGATACGCAGTATTTT
TRBJ2-1 | - | TRBD2 | TRBV6-4 | CASSLLTSGGASEQFF | TGTGCCAGCAGTCTCCTTACTAGCGGGGGGGCCTCGGAGCAGTTCTTC
TRBJ2-3 | many | TRBD2 | TRBV4-3 | CASSLAGGTVSTDTQYF | TGCGCCAGCAGCCTAGCGGGGGGAACCGTTAGCACAGATACGCAGTATTTT
TRBJ2-1 | - | - | TRBV10-3 | CAINEGRGDEQFF | TGTGCCATCAATGAGGGCAGGGGAGATGAGCAGTTCTTC
TRBJ2-3 | - | - | TRBV5-6 | CASSLGEITDTQYF | TGTGCCAGCAGCTTGGGGGAGATCACAGATACGCAGTATTTT
TRBJ2-7 | few | TRBD1 | TRBV4-1 | CASSREGRAGTGLTYEQYF | TGCGCCAGCAGCCGAGAAGGTCGGGCCGGGACAGGGCTAACCTACGAGCAGTACTTC
TRBJ1-2 | few | TRBD1 | TRBV6-5 | CASSFGTGGADGYTF | TGTGCCAGCAGTTTCGGTACAGGGGGCGCTGATGGCTACACCTTC
TRBJ2-5 | - | - | TRBV7-6 | CASSFGGSPQETQYF | TGTGCCAGCAGCTTTGGGGGATCGCCCCAAGAGACCCAGTACTTC
TRBJ2-3 | few | - | TRBV7-2 | CASSWGEGADTQYF | TGTGCCAGCAGCTGGGGGGAGGGGGCAGATACGCAGTATTTT
TRBJ1-1 | few | - | TRBV7-9 | CASSLRERGNTEAFF | TGTGCCAGCAGCTTGAGGGAAAGGGGGAACACTGAAGCTTTCTTT
TRBJ2-3 | - | TRBD2 | TRBV25-1 | CASRGAGGYTDTQYF | TGTGCCAGCAGGGGGGCGGGGGGGTACACAGATACGCAGTATTTT
TRBJ2-3 | few | - | TRBV9 | CASSVGVRGSADTQYF | TGTGCCAGCAGCGTAGGGGTGAGGGGGAGCGCAGATACGCAGTATTTT
TRBJ1-2 | - | - | TRBV20-1 | CSAREAERVNGYTF | TGCAGTGCTAGAGAGGCGGAAAGGGTCAATGGCTACACCTTC
TRBJ1-5 | - | TRBD1 | TRBV27 | CASSRQGWQPQHF | TGTGCCAGCAGTCGACAGGGCTGGCAGCCCCAGCATTTT